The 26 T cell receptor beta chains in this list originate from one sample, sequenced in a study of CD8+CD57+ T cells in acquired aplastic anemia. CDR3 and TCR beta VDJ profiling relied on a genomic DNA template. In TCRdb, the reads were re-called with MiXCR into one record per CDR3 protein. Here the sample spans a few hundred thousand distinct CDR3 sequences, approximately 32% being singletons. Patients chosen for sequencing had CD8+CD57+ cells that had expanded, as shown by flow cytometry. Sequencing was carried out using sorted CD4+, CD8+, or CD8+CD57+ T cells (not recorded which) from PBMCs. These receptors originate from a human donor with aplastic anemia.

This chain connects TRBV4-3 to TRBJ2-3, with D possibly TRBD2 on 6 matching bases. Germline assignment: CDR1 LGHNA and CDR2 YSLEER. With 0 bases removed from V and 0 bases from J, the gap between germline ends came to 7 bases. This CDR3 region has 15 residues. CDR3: CASSQEGTSTDTQYF. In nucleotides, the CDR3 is TGCGCCAGCAGCCAAGAGGGGACTAGCACAGATACGCAGTATTTT.

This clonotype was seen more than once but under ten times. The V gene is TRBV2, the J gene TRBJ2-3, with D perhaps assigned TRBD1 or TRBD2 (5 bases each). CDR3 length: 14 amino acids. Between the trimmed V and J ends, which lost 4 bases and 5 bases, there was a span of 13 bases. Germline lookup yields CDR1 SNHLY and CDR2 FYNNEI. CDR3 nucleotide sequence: TGTGCCAGCAGTGTGGGGGATCTCAGAGATACGCAGTATTTT. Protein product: CASSVGDLRDTQYF.

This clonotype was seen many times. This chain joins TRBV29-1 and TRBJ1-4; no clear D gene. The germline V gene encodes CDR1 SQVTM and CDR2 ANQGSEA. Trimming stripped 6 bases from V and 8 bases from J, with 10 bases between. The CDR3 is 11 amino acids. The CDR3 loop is CSVEYLEKLFF. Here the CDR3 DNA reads TGCAGCGTCGAATATCTGGAAAAACTGTTTTTT.

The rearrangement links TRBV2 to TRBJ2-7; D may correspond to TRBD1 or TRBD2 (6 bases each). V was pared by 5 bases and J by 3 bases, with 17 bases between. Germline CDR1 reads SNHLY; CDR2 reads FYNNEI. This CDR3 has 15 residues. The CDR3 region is CASSTQGGGNYEQYF. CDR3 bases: TGTGCCAGCAGTACACAGGGAGGCGGTAACTACGAGCAGTACTTC.

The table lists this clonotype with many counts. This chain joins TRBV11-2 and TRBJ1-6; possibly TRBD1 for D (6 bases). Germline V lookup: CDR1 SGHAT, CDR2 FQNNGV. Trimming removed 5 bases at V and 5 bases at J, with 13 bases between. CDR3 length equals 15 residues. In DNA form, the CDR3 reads TGTGCCAGCAGCCAAGGGACACGACATAATTCACCCCTCCACTTT. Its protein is CASSQGTRHNSPLHF.

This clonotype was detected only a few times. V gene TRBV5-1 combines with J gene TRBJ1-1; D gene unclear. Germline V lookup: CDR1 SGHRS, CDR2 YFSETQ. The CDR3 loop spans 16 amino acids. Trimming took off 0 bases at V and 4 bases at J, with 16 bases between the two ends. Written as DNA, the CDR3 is TGCGCCAGCAGCTTGGCCGTGGCAAGGTCAGCCACTGAAGCTTTCTTT. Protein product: CASSLAVARSATEAFF.

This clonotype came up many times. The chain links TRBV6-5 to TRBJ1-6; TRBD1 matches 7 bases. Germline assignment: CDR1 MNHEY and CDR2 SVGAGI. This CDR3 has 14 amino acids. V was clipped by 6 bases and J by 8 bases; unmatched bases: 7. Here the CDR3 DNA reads TGTGCCAGCAGGTTAGGGGGCACGGATTCACCCCTCCACTTT. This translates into CASRLGGTDSPLHF.

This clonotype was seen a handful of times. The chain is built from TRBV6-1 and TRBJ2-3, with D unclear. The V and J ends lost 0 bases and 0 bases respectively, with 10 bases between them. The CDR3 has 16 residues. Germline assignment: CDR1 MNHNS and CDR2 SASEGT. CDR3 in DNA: TGTGCCAGCAGTGAAGCGCGCGGATCTAGCACAGATACGCAGTATTTT. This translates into CASSEARGSSTDTQYF.

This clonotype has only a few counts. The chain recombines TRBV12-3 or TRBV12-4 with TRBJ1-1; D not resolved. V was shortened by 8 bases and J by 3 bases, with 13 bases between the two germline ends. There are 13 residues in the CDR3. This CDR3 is CASLTSPYTEAFF. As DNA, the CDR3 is TGTGCCAGCCTGACATCGCCATACACTGAAGCTTTCTTT.

The CDR3 loop reads CATSETGTGNYGYTF. Here the CDR3 DNA reads TGTGCCACCAGTGAAACCGGGACAGGGAACTATGGCTACACCTTC. V is TRBV24-1 and J is TRBJ1-2, with TRBD1 matching 9 bases. This CDR3 spans 15 amino acids. J gave up 2 bases and V 4 bases, and 4 bases lay outside the gene matches. The germline V gene encodes CDR1 KGHDR and CDR2 SFDVKD.

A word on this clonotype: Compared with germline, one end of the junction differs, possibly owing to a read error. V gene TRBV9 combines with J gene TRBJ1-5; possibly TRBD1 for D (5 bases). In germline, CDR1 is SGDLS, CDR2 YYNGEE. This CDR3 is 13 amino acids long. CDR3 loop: CASSVGVGQPRHF. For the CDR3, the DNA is TGTGCCAGCAGCGTTGGAGTGGGGCAGCCCCGGCATTTT. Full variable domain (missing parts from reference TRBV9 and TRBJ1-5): DSGVTQTPKHLITATGQRVTLRCSPRSGDLSVYWYQQSLDQGLQFLIQYYNGEERAKGNILERFSAQQFPDLHSELNLSSLELGDSALYFCASSVGVGQPRHFGDGTRLSIL.

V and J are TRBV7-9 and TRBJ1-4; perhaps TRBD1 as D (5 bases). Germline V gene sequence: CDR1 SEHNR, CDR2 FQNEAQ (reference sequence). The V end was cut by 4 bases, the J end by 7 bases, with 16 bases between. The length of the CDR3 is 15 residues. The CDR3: CASSSDNGAGEKLFF. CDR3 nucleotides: TGTGCCAGCAGCTCCGACAACGGGGCGGGTGAAAAACTGTTTTTT.

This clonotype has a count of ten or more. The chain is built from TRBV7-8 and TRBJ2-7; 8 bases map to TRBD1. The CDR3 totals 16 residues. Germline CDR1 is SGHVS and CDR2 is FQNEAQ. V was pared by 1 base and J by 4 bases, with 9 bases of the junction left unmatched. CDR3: CASSLGSRQGMYEQYF. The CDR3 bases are TGTGCCAGCAGCTTAGGAAGCCGACAGGGGATGTACGAGCAGTACTTC. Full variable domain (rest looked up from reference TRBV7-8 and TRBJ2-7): GAGVSQSPRYKVAKRGQDVALRCDPISGHVSLFWYQQALGQGPEFLTYFQNEAQLDKSGLPSDRFFAERPEGSVSTLKIQRTQQEDSAVYLCASSLGSRQGMYEQYFGPGTRLTVT.

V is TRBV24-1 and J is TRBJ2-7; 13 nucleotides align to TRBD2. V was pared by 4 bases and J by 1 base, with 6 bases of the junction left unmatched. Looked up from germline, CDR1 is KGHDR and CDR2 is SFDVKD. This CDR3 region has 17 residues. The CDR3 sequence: CATSERGTSGISYEQYF. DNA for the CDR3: TGTGCCACCAGTGAGCGAGGGACTAGCGGGATATCCTACGAGCAGTACTTC.

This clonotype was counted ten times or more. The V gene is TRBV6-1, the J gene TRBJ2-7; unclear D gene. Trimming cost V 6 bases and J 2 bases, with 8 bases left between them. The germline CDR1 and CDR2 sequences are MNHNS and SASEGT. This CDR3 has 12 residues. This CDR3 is CASSVAAYEQYF. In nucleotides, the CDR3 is TGTGCCAGCAGCGTGGCAGCCTACGAGCAGTACTTC.

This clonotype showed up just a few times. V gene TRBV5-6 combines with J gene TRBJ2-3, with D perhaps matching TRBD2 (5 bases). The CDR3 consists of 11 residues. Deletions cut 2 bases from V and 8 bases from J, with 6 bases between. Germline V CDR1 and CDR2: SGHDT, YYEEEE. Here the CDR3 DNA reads TGTGCCAGCAGCTTAGAGGGTACGCAGTATTTT. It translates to CASSLEGTQYF.

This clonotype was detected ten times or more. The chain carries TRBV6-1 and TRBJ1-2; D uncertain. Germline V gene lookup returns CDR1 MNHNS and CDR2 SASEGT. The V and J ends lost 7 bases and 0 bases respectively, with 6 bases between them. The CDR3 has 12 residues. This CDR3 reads CASIGANYGYTF. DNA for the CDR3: TGTGCCAGCATCGGCGCTAACTATGGCTACACCTTC.

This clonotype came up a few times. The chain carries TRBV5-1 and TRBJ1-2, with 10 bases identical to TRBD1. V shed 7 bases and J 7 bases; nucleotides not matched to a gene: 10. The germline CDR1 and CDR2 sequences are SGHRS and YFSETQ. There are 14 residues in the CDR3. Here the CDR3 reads CASESGTGVGGYTF. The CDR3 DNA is TGCGCCAGCGAGAGCGGGACAGGGGTTGGTGGCTACACCTTC.

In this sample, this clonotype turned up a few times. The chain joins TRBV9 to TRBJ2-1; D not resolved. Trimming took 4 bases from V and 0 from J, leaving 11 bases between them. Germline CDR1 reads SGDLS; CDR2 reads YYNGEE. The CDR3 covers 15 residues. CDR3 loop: CASSQEWSSYNEQFF. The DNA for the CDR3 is TGTGCCAGCAGCCAAGAGTGGAGCTCCTACAATGAGCAGTTCTTC.

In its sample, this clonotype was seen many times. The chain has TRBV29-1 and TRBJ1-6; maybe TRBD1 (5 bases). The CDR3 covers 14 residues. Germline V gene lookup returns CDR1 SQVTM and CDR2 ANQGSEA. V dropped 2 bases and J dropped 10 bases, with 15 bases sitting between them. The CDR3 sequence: CSVENTGRDSPLHF. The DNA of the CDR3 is TGCAGCGTTGAAAACACCGGACGGGACTCACCCCTCCACTTT.

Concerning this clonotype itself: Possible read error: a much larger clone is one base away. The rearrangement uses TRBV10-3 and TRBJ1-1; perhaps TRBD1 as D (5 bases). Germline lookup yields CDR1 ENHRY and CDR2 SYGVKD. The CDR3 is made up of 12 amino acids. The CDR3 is CASARQNAEAFF. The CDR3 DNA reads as TGTGCCTCGGCTCGACAGAACGCTGAAGCTTTCTTT.

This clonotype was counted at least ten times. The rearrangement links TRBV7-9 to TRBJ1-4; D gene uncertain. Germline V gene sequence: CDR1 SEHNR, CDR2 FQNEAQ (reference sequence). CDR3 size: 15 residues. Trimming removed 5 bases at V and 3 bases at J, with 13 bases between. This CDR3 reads CASSPRTGANEKLFF. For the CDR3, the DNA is TGTGCCAGCAGCCCTCGGACCGGGGCTAATGAAAAACTGTTTTTT.

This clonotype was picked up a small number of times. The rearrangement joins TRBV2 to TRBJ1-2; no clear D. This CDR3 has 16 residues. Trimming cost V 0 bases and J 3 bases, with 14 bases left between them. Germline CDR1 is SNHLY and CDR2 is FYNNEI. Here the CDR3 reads CASSEARGIGYYGYTF. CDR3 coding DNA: TGTGCCAGCAGTGAAGCGAGAGGGATAGGGTACTATGGCTACACCTTC. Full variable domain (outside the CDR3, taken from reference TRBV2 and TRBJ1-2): EPEVTQTPSHQVTQMGQEVILRCVPISNHLYFYWYRQILGQKVEFLVSFYNNEISEKSEIFDDQFSVERPDGSNFTLKIRSTKLEDSAMYFCASSEARGIGYYGYTFGSGTRLTVV.

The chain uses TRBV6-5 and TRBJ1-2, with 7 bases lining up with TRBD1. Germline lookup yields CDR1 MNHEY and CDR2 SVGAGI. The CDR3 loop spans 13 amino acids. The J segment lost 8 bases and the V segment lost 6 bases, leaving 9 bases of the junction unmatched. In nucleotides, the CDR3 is TGTGCCAGCAGACTCGACAGGGAGGTGGGCTACACCTTC. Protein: CASRLDREVGYTF.

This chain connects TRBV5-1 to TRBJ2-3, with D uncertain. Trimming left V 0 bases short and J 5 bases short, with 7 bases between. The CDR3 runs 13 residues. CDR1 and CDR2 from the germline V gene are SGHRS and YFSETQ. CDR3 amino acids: CASSLVGVDTQYF. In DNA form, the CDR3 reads TGCGCCAGCAGCTTGGTCGGCGTAGATACGCAGTATTTT.

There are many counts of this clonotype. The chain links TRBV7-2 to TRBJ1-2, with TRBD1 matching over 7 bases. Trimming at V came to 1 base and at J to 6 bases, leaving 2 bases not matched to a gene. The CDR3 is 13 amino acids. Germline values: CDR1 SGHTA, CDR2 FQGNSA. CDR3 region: CASSLVQGNGYTF. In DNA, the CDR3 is TGTGCCAGCAGCTTAGTACAGGGGAATGGCTACACCTTC.